The 28 T cell receptor beta chains given below trace back to one sample, sequenced in a study of T cell repertoires in cytomegalovirus infection. TCRdb reprocessed the reads via MiXCR and lists one record per CDR3 protein. The top ten hold under 3% of the sample, which has roughly 760,000 distinct CDR3 sequences, 35% seen once. The sample consisted of PBMCs. These receptors all come from a human donor in good health (CMV status not recorded). Some clones in this sample may be carry-over from other donors' samples.

This clonotype has ten or more counts. The V call is TRBV3-1, the J call TRBJ1-1; the D gene is possibly TRBD1 (6 bases). Germline lookup yields CDR1 LGHDT and CDR2 YNNKEL (reference sequence). The CDR3 is made up of 19 amino acids. Trimming stripped 2 bases from V and 6 bases from J, with 28 bases between. CDR3 amino acids: CASSQSIHGGREGVPEAFF. The CDR3 DNA sequence: TGTGCCAGCAGCCAAAGTATCCACGGAGGGCGAGAGGGGGTCCCTGAAGCTTTCTTT.

As regards this clonotype: No conserved phenylalanine or tryptophan is present at the end of the CDR3, so a read error is the likely explanation. This rearrangement joins TRBV27 to TRBJ1-6; D is undetermined. Germline V lookup: CDR1 MNHEY, CDR2 SMNVEV (reference sequence). This CDR3 has 12 residues. The V end lost 3 bases, the J end lost 7 bases, and 4 bases lay between the germline ends. Written as DNA, the CDR3 is TGTGCCAGCAGTTTCGGAAATTCACCCCTCCACTCT. Translation: CASSFGNSPLHS.

The rearrangement uses TRBV7-6 and TRBJ2-5, with D possibly matching TRBD2 (6 bases). V dropped 5 bases and J dropped 5 bases, with 18 bases sitting between them. The CDR3 runs to 15 residues. Germline CDR1 is SGHVS and CDR2 is FNYEAQ. The CDR3 region is CASSPGWRGGETQYF. CDR3 in DNA: TGTGCCAGCAGCCCCGGCTGGCGAGGAGGGGAGACCCAGTACTTC.

This rearrangement joins TRBV2 to TRBJ2-7; TRBD2 agrees at 12 bases. Germline values: CDR1 SNHLY, CDR2 FYNNEI. The CDR3 covers 13 residues. V gave up 10 bases and J gave up 3 bases; unmatched junction bases: 4. The CDR3 spells CATPGLAGYEQYF. As DNA, the CDR3 is TGTGCCACCCCGGGACTAGCGGGCTACGAGCAGTACTTC.

This clonotype was found many times. V usage is TRBV7-2 and J usage is TRBJ2-3, with 7 bases that match TRBD1. Per the germline V gene, CDR1 is SGHTA and CDR2 is FQGNSA. V dropped 2 bases and J dropped 2; count of bases not matched to a gene: 13. CDR3 length equals 18 residues. CDR3 loop: CASSLYTLKGAITDTQYF. The CDR3, as DNA: TGTGCCAGCAGCTTATACACTTTGAAGGGGGCCATCACAGATACGCAGTATTTT.

This chain uses TRBV11-2 with TRBJ2-3; D may be TRBD2 (6 bases). The CDR3 consists of 15 residues. The germline V gene encodes CDR1 SGHAT and CDR2 FQNNGV. The ends were cut back, 6 bases at V and 6 bases at J, with 19 bases in the middle. The CDR3 bases are TGTGCCAGCAGATTGATGCGGGGTACCTTGGATACGCAGTATTTT. Residues: CASRLMRGTLDTQYF.

As to this clonotype: The junction shows a germline mismatch at one end, possibly a read error. The rearrangement links TRBV12-3 or TRBV12-4 to TRBJ2-2, with a possible D match to TRBD2 (5 bases). The CDR3 extends over 13 amino acids. The CDR3 nucleotides read TGTGCCAGCAGCCTACGGGGTACCGGGGAGCTGTTGTTT. Encoded protein: CASSLRGTGELLF.

The gene calls are TRBV6-1 and TRBJ2-7; D may be TRBD1 or TRBD2 (6 bases each). Trimming cost V 3 bases and J 2 bases, with 14 bases left between them. The CDR3 covers 15 residues. Germline values: CDR1 MNHNS, CDR2 SASEGT. CDR3 amino acids: CASSEGAGRTYEQYF. The CDR3 DNA reads as TGTGCCAGCAGTGAGGGGGCGGGACGCACCTACGAGCAGTACTTC.

Regarding this clonotype: It may be a read error: a sequence one base away is much more abundant. The chain carries TRBV28 and TRBJ1-6; no firm D call. The CDR3 loop spans 14 amino acids. In germline, CDR1 is MDHEN, CDR2 SYDVKM. The CDR3 DNA sequence: TGTGCCAGCAGTTCGGCAGGTCTCAATTCACCCCTCCAATTT. Its protein is CASSSAGLNSPLQF. Filled out from reference TRBV28 and TRBJ1-6, the complete variable domain reads DVKVTQSSRYLVKRTGEKVFLECVQDMDHENMFWYRQDPGLGLRLIYFSYDVKMKEKGDIPEGYSVSREKKERFSLILESASTNQTSMYLCASSSAGLNSPLQFGNGTRLTVT.

The chain couples TRBV10-3 to TRBJ2-3; 13 positions agree with TRBD2. Looked up from germline, CDR1 is ENHRY and CDR2 is SYGVKD. V shed 8 bases and J 2 bases; nucleotides not matched to a gene: 4. The CDR3 length is 15 residues. This CDR3 is CAIGLAGASTDTQYF. CDR3 nucleotides: TGTGCCATCGGACTAGCGGGAGCCTCCACAGATACGCAGTATTTT.

In regard to this clonotype: The germline gene is not matched at one end of the junction; a read error may be the cause. In DNA, the CDR3 is TGTGCCAGCACCCCGACAGGGAGCACAGATACGCCGTATTTT. Its protein is CASTPTGSTDTPYF. V and J are TRBV7-2 and TRBJ2-3; 7 nucleotides line up with TRBD1. The length of the CDR3 is 14 residues. Germline V gene sequence: CDR1 SGHTA, CDR2 FQGNSA.

Only one count was recorded for this clonotype. The CDR3 spells CSARPPTAYSYEQYF. In DNA, the CDR3 is TGCAGTGCTAGACCCCCGACAGCCTATTCCTACGAGCAGTACTTC. This chain joins TRBV20-1 and TRBJ2-7; perhaps TRBD1 as D (5 bases). The CDR3 is 15 residues long. V was clipped by 2 bases and J by 1 base, with 15 bases between them. Germline lookup yields CDR1 DFQATT and CDR2 SNEGSKA (reference sequence).

The chain has TRBV6-5 and TRBJ2-5, with a possible D match to TRBD2 (5 bases). Trimming pared 0 bases from V and 4 bases from J, leaving 6 bases between. CDR1 is MNHEY and CDR2 is SVGAGI in the germline V gene. The CDR3 is 13 amino acids. The CDR3 region is CASSYSAGETQYF. The CDR3, as DNA: TGTGCCAGCAGTTACTCGGCGGGAGAGACCCAGTACTTC.

This chain joins TRBV25-1 and TRBJ2-7; 7 bases are shared with TRBD1. From germline, CDR1 is MGHDK and CDR2 SYGVNS. This CDR3 is 12 amino acids long. V trimming: 6 bases; J trimming: 3 bases; junction bases outside the gene matches: 2. In DNA form, the CDR3 reads TGTGCCAGCAGACAGGGGAACTACGAGCAGTACTTC. Translating it yields CASRQGNYEQYF.

This clonotype appeared once. Since a much larger clone is just one base distant, this may be a read error. The CDR3 does not end in the conserved phenylalanine or tryptophan, so this is likely a read error. V usage is TRBV7-9 and J usage is TRBJ2-1, with 11 nucleotides matching TRBD1. This CDR3 spans 15 amino acids. CDR1 and CDR2 (germline): SEHNR, FQNEAQ (reference sequence). V trimming: 5 bases; J trimming: 10 bases; junction bases outside the gene matches: 10. The DNA of the CDR3 is TGTGCCAGCAGCCTAGGTGGGACAGGGGGGTCGGAGCAGTTCTTA. Its translation is CASSLGGTGGSEQFL.

The chain couples TRBV12-3 or TRBV12-4 to TRBJ1-5; D gene ambiguous. The CDR3 consists of 12 residues. V shed 3 bases and J shed 6 bases, with 6 bases lying between them. CDR3 region: CASSFSAQPQHF. The CDR3 bases are TGTGCCAGCAGTTTTAGTGCTCAGCCCCAGCATTTT.

Note on this clonotype: An end of the junction differs from the germline gene, which may be a read error. V usage is TRBV11-2 and J usage is TRBJ2-5; D may be TRBD2 (6 bases). The germline gives CDR1 SGHAT, CDR2 FQNNGV. This CDR3 has 14 amino acids. CDR3 in amino acids: CASSQDRGIETQSF. CDR3 sequence (DNA): TGTGCCAGCAGCCAAGACCGGGGGATAGAGACCCAGTCCTTC.

This clonotype was detected a few times. J is TRBJ1-5 and V is TRBV20-1; TRBD1 matches 10 bases. The J segment lost 2 bases and the V segment lost 5 bases, leaving 12 bases of the junction unmatched. Germline V lookup: CDR1 DFQATT, CDR2 SNEGSKA (reference sequence). The CDR3 is 17 amino acids. The CDR3 sequence is CSADVGQGRIGNQPQHF. CDR3 DNA sequence: TGCAGTGCTGACGTGGGACAGGGGAGGATCGGCAATCAGCCCCAGCATTTT.

J is TRBJ1-6 and V is TRBV10-3; D perhaps matches TRBD1 (6 bases). Germline V gives CDR1 ENHRY, CDR2 SYGVKD. The CDR3 covers 12 residues. The ends were cut back, 5 bases at V and 14 bases at J, with 13 bases in the middle. The CDR3 region is CAISPTGRTLHF. In nucleotides, the CDR3 is TGTGCCATCAGTCCAACAGGGAGGACCCTCCACTTT.

J is TRBJ1-1 and V is TRBV28; a weak D match, TRBD1 (6 bases). Germline assignment: CDR1 MDHEN and CDR2 SYDVKM. CDR3 length equals 15 residues. Between the trimmed V and J ends, which lost 6 bases and 5 bases, there was a span of 19 bases. For the CDR3, the DNA is TGTGCCAGCAGCCCCCCGCAGGGGTTGGGGACTGAAGCTTTCTTT. Its protein is CASSPPQGLGTEAFF.

The chain carries TRBV28 and TRBJ1-5; D may be TRBD1 (6 bases). V lost 8 bases and J 6 bases, leaving 23 bases between the germline ends. This CDR3 comprises 16 residues. The germline V gene encodes CDR1 MDHEN and CDR2 SYDVKM. CDR3 sequence: CASRTRRQGRGQPQHF. In nucleotides, the CDR3 is TGTGCCAGCCGAACCCGACGGCAGGGGCGAGGTCAGCCCCAGCATTTT. Full variable domain (missing parts from reference TRBV28 and TRBJ1-5): DVKVTQSSRYLVKRTGEKVFLECVQDMDHENMFWYRQDPGLGLRLIYFSYDVKMKEKGDIPEGYSVSREKKERFSLILESASTNQTSMYLCASRTRRQGRGQPQHFGDGTRLSIL.

Worth noting for this clonotype: One junction end disagrees with the germline gene, perhaps due to a read error. The chain couples TRBV12-3 or TRBV12-4 to TRBJ2-2; 9 bases map to TRBD2. The CDR3 is 15 residues long. DNA of the CDR3: TGTGCCAGCAGTCTAGCGGGAATAAGCGCCGGGGAGCTGTTTTTT. Its translation: CASSLAGISAGELFF.

The CDR3 DNA sequence: TGTGCCAGCAGCAAGCAAGCGGGGGCGAACACCGGGGAGCTGTTTTTT. It is translated as CASSKQAGANTGELFF. The chain carries TRBV4-2 and TRBJ2-2, with 8 bases matching TRBD2. CDR1 and CDR2 (germline): LGHNA, YNFKEQ. Trimming removed 5 bases from V and 0 bases from J; junction bases left unmatched: 5. The CDR3 is made up of 16 amino acids.

This clonotype was observed a few times. The chain couples TRBV20-1 to TRBJ2-3; 7 nucleotides agree with TRBD2. The CDR3 has 14 amino acids. Germline CDR1 reads DFQATT; CDR2 reads SNEGSKA (reference sequence). Germline trimming cut 1 base from V and 1 base from J; bases unmatched to any gene: 2. The CDR3 region is CSARGTSGTDTQYF. The CDR3 DNA sequence: TGCAGTGCTAGAGGGACTAGTGGCACAGATACGCAGTATTTT.

This clonotype was detected once. V is TRBV19 and J is TRBJ1-4; D is possibly TRBD1 (5 bases). Trimming shortened V by 7 bases and J by 5 bases, and 11 bases separated the two germline ends. Germline V gives CDR1 LNHDA, CDR2 SQIVND (reference sequence). This CDR3 spans 13 amino acids. This chain's CDR3 is CASIGTENEKLFF. Written as DNA, the CDR3 is TGTGCCAGTATTGGGACTGAGAATGAAAAACTGTTTTTT.

This chain joins TRBV5-6 and TRBJ2-1, with a tentative D call TRBD1 (6 bases). This CDR3 has 15 residues. The V end was cut by 4 bases, the J end by 7 bases, with 18 bases between. Germline CDR1 is SGHDT and CDR2 is YYEEEE. The CDR3 DNA is TGTGCCAGCAGCCTAGGGACACTCGATGGGAATGAGCAGTTCTTC. Translating it yields CASSLGTLDGNEQFF.

Points on this clonotype: Its ends do not fully match the called genes, so a read error is possible. For the CDR3, the DNA is TGTGCCAGAAGCTACGGGGGGAACACTGAAGGTTTCTTT. Amino acid sequence: CARSYGGNTEGFF. The J gene is TRBJ1-1, the V gene TRBV7-2; perhaps TRBD1 as D (5 bases). The CDR3 contains 13 residues. Germline V gives CDR1 SGHTA, CDR2 FQGNSA.

As DNA, the CDR3 is TGCGCCAGCAGCTCAAATTACAGGGGGCCGGTGAACACTGAAGCTTTCTTT. Translating it yields CASSSNYRGPVNTEAFF. The chain joins TRBV5-1 to TRBJ1-1; 9 bases are shared with TRBD1. With 3 bases clipped from V and 0 bases from J, the junction kept 9 bases outside the gene matches. The CDR3 has 17 residues. From germline, CDR1 is SGHRS and CDR2 YFSETQ.